This T cell receptor (beta chain) was captured by sequencing in a study of blood T cell repertoires in COVID-19. On the study more broadly: Sites in the United States, Italy and Spain provided acute and convalescent COVID-19 samples.

V shed 4 bases and J 1 base; nucleotides not matched to a gene: 6. Germline V gives CDR1 SGHNT, CDR2 YENEEA. The length of the CDR3 is 17 residues. This table comes from immunoSEQ multiplex PCR, and its TCRdb copy is limited to in-frame clones, with some not included. The table includes some 330,000 clones, 80% to 90% detected once. V and J are TRBV11-3 and TRBJ2-3; 12 bases are shared with TRBD2. Specimen: PBMCs or T cells enriched from blood (not recorded which). This receptor was identified in a man aged 25 to 45 who had recovered from COVID-19. DNA for the CDR3: TGTGCCAGCAGCTCGAGGACTAGCGGGGCTCGCACAGATACGCAGTATTTT. Protein sequence: CASSSRTSGARTDTQYF.